The 26 T cell receptor beta chains reported below all come from one sample, sequenced in a study of CD8 T cells in ankylosing spondylitis. Study-level findings and limits: Blood of patients with ankylosing spondylitis appeared to be characterized by a TCR beta motif of about 8 highly homologous variants.

MiXCR, applied by TCRdb to the 5' RACE reads, yields one record per CDR3 protein. The table lists approximately 500,000 distinct CDR3 sequences, about 12% of them singletons, with about 6.8% in the top ten. These TCRs are of unknown antigen specificity. The specimen sequenced was blood, either unsorted or a sorted T cell fraction (not recorded which). The source of these receptors is a male donor with ankylosing spondylitis.

Here the CDR3 reads CSARGTGAGTQYF. The CDR3 nucleotides read TGCAGTGCTAGAGGGACGGGAGCGGGGACCCAGTACTTC. V is TRBV20-1 and J is TRBJ2-5; a possible D gene is TRBD2 (6 bases). Trimming removed 1 base from V and 7 bases from J, with 13 bases in between. Germline assignment: CDR1 DFQATT and CDR2 SNEGSKA (reference sequence). This CDR3 is built from 13 residues.

The chain uses TRBV24-1 and TRBJ2-1; 10 bases line up with TRBD2. Germline assignment: CDR1 KGHDR and CDR2 SFDVKD. The trim removed 1 base at V and 5 bases at J, leaving 4 bases unmatched. CDR3 size: 16 residues. The CDR3 DNA is TGTGCCACCAGTGATTTAACTAGCGGGGTCAACAATGAGCAGTTCTTC. Translation gives CATSDLTSGVNNEQFF.

This clonotype was counted a few times. The chain links TRBV11-3 to TRBJ2-1, with 8 bases aligning to TRBD1. The CDR3 totals 16 residues. V lost 1 base and J lost 3; bases outside the gene matches: 5. Germline values: CDR1 SGHNT, CDR2 YENEEA. The CDR3 nucleotides are TGTGCCAGCAGCTTAGTCAGGGGGCGAGTCTACAATGAGCAGTTCTTC. Translation gives CASSLVRGRVYNEQFF.

As for this clonotype: This may arise from a read error, as a much more abundant clone is one base away. It is likely a read error, because the conserved phenylalanine at the end of the CDR3 is missing. CDR3 protein: CATSDKGSSYNEQFS. The CDR3 region has the DNA TGTGCCACCAGTGACAAAGGGAGCTCCTACAATGAGCAGTTCTCC. The chain uses TRBV24-1 and TRBJ2-1; the D gene is possibly TRBD2 (5 bases). The V and J ends lost 4 bases and 0 bases respectively, with 9 bases between them. There are 15 residues in the CDR3. CDR1 is KGHDR, CDR2 SFDVKD, per germline.

The chain recombines TRBV20-1 with TRBJ1-1, with TRBD1 matching over 8 bases. Per germline, CDR1 DFQATT and CDR2 SNEGSKA (reference sequence). Losses at the gene ends were 2 bases for V and 1 base for J; bases not matched to a gene: 6. This CDR3 comprises 15 residues. The CDR3, as DNA: TGCAGTGCTAGACCACCGACAGGGGCGAACACTGAAGCTTTCTTT. Protein product: CSARPPTGANTEAFF.

For this clonotype: At one end the junction does not follow the germline gene, possibly because of a read error. The chain couples TRBV5-5 to TRBJ2-1; TRBD1 might be the D (6 bases). The CDR3 sequence is 13 residues long. Germline V gene sequence: CDR1 SGHKS, CDR2 YYEKEE (reference sequence). DNA for the CDR3: TGTGCCAGCAGCTTGGCAGGACAGACACCCGCCGTCTTC. The encoded protein is CASSLAGQTPAVF. Variable domain in full (rest from reference TRBV5-5 and TRBJ2-1): DAGVTQSPTHLIKTRGQQVTLRCSPISGHKSVSWYQQVLGQGPQFIFQYYEKEERGRGNFPDRFSARQFPNYSSELNVNALLLGDSALYLCASSLAGQTPAVFGPGTRLTVL.

This clonotype was picked up a small number of times. The rearrangement uses TRBV7-6 and TRBJ2-5, with D hard to call. This CDR3 is 13 amino acids long. V lost 7 bases and J lost 1, with 10 bases in between. Germline assignment: CDR1 SGHVS and CDR2 FNYEAQ. CDR3 amino acids: CASTLFRQETQYF. The DNA of the CDR3 is TGTGCCAGCACCCTTTTTCGCCAAGAGACCCAGTACTTC.

The V and J genes are TRBV5-1 and TRBJ1-2, with D possibly matching TRBD1 (5 bases). This CDR3 has 12 amino acids. With 0 bases removed from V and 7 bases from J, the gap between germline ends came to 7 bases. The V gene's germline CDR1 is SGHRS and CDR2 YFSETQ. This CDR3 reads CASSLEGAGYTF. The CDR3 DNA follows: TGCGCCAGCAGCTTGGAAGGGGCTGGCTACACCTTC.

The chain uses TRBV15 and TRBJ2-5, with 11 bases aligning to TRBD2. V shed 3 bases and J 2 bases; nucleotides not matched to a gene: 2. The CDR3 length is 15 residues. Germline V gives CDR1 LNHNV, CDR2 YYDKDF (reference sequence). CDR3 sequence reads: CATSSGTSGQETQYF. CDR3 sequence (DNA): TGTGCCACCAGCAGCGGGACTAGCGGTCAAGAGACCCAGTACTTC.

The genes are TRBV11-2 and TRBJ2-1, with unresolved D. The ends were cut back, 4 bases at V and 2 bases at J, with 12 bases in the middle. The CDR3 is 15 residues long. Germline CDR1 reads SGHAT; CDR2 reads FQNNGV. CDR3 loop: CASSSDSLAYNEQFF. The CDR3, as DNA: TGTGCCAGCAGCTCTGATTCCTTGGCCTACAATGAGCAGTTCTTC.

This clonotype was observed at least ten times. This chain's CDR3 is CASSQAGDSGNTIYF. The CDR3 DNA follows: TGTGCCAGCAGCCAAGCAGGGGATTCTGGAAACACCATATATTTT. The rearrangement uses TRBV3-1 and TRBJ1-3, with D possibly being TRBD1 (6 bases). Germline-derived CDR1 and CDR2 are LGHDT and YNNKEL (reference sequence). CDR3 size: 15 residues. V shed 1 base and J shed 1 base, with 8 bases lying between them.

The chain links TRBV3-1 to TRBJ2-2, with 7 bases fitting TRBD1. The CDR3 runs 15 residues. The V gene's germline CDR1 is LGHDT and CDR2 YNNKEL (reference sequence). With 0 bases clipped from V and 5 bases from J, the junction kept 3 bases outside the gene matches. The CDR3 nucleotides read TGTGCCAGCAGCCAAGATGCCAGGGGGACCGGGGAGCTGTTTTTT. Translation: CASSQDARGTGELFF.

The gene calls are TRBV5-4 and TRBJ1-5, with 7 bases aligning to TRBD1. The V and J ends lost 4 bases and 5 bases, in that order; junction bases with no gene match: 9. The CDR3 consists of 15 residues. Germline lookup yields CDR1 SGHNT and CDR2 YYREEE (reference sequence). The CDR3 DNA is TGTGCCAGCAGCCCGGGGACAGAGGCGTATCAGCCCCAGCATTTT. Protein sequence: CASSPGTEAYQPQHF. The whole variable domain, remainder taken from reference TRBV5-4 and TRBJ1-5, is ETGVTQSPTHLIKTRGQQVTLRCSSQSGHNTVSWYQQALGQGPQFIFQYYREEENGRGNFPPRFSGLQFPNYSSELNVNALELDDSALYLCASSPGTEAYQPQHFGDGTRLSIL.

Many counts were recorded for this clonotype. V and J are TRBV14 and TRBJ1-2; weak D call: TRBD1 (5 bases). The germline gives CDR1 SGHDN, CDR2 FVKESK. V gave up 0 bases and J gave up 8 bases, with 10 bases separating them. The CDR3 runs 13 residues. In nucleotides, the CDR3 is TGTGCCAGCAGCCAAGATTGGGGGTCAGGCTACACCTTC. It translates to CASSQDWGSGYTF.

This clonotype was seen only a few times. The chain carries TRBV6-4 and TRBJ2-1, with 9 bases lining up with TRBD2. From germline, CDR1 is MRHNA and CDR2 SNTAGT. After removal of 5 bases from V and 2 bases from J, the junction contained 7 bases not matched to a gene. The CDR3 runs 16 residues. CDR3 bases: TGTGCCAGCAGTTGCCTAGCGGGAAAGACCTACAATGAGCAGTTCTTC. Its protein is CASSCLAGKTYNEQFF.

The genes are TRBV11-2 and TRBJ2-1; 12 positions match TRBD2. This CDR3 is 18 amino acids long. From germline, CDR1 is SGHAT and CDR2 FQNNGV. The trim removed 5 bases at V and 0 bases at J, leaving 8 bases unmatched. Written as DNA, the CDR3 is TGTGCCAGCAGCCTGAACCCACTAGCGGGGGGCTCCTACAATGAGCAGTTCTTC. As protein: CASSLNPLAGGSYNEQFF.

V usage is TRBV27 and J usage is TRBJ2-5, with D perhaps matching TRBD1 or TRBD2 (5 bases each). V was trimmed by 4 bases and J by 2 bases, leaving 11 bases between them. Germline CDR1 and CDR2: MNHEY and SMNVEV (reference sequence). This CDR3 has 14 residues. This CDR3 is CASSSQGDQETQYF. The CDR3 region has the DNA TGTGCCAGCAGTTCCCAGGGAGATCAAGAGACCCAGTACTTC.

The V gene is TRBV10-2, the J gene TRBJ2-1; TRBD2 matches at 16 bases. The junction had 8 bases not matched to a gene; V was cut back by 11 bases and J by 10 bases. Per the germline V gene, CDR1 is WSHSY and CDR2 is SAAADI. The CDR3 is made up of 14 amino acids. CDR3 amino acids: CAGGTSGRAGEQFF. CDR3 in DNA: TGCGCCGGGGGGACTAGCGGGAGGGCCGGCGAGCAGTTCTTC.

This clonotype was observed a handful of times. The chain uses TRBV7-8 and TRBJ1-5, with 7 bases aligning to TRBD1. This CDR3 region has 13 residues. Germline CDR1 SGHVS, CDR2 FQNEAQ. Unmatched junction bases numbered 5, after V lost 5 bases and J lost 7 bases. CDR3 loop: CASSISTGQPQHF. The DNA for the CDR3 is TGTGCCAGCAGCATCTCGACAGGGCAGCCCCAGCATTTT.

There are many counts of this clonotype. This rearrangement joins TRBV7-2 to TRBJ1-6; no clear D gene. Germline V lookup: CDR1 SGHTA, CDR2 FQGNSA. Trimming left V 2 bases short and J 6 bases short, with 2 bases between. The CDR3 is 12 residues long. DNA of the CDR3: TGTGCCAGCAGCTTAAGTAATTCACCCCTCCACTTT. This sequence encodes CASSLSNSPLHF.

Only a few counts were recorded for this clonotype. This chain connects TRBV6-1 to TRBJ1-3; tentatively, D is TRBD1 (6 bases). V dropped 5 bases and J dropped 2 bases, with 16 bases sitting between them. Germline V gene lookup returns CDR1 MNHNS and CDR2 SASEGT. The CDR3 consists of 16 residues. This CDR3 reads CASSPTARGPGNTIYF. Written as DNA, the CDR3 is TGTGCCAGCAGTCCAACCGCCCGGGGGCCTGGAAACACCATATATTTT.

This clonotype was seen repeatedly, ten times or more. The rearrangement joins TRBV7-6 to TRBJ2-7; 9 nucleotides match TRBD2. Germline assignment: CDR1 SGHVS and CDR2 FNYEAQ. The CDR3 loop spans 14 amino acids. With 0 bases clipped from V and 5 bases from J, the junction kept 2 bases outside the gene matches. The CDR3 sequence is CASSLASGRDEQYF. DNA of the CDR3: TGTGCCAGCAGCTTAGCTAGCGGGAGAGACGAGCAGTACTTC.

As regards this clonotype: One end of the junction is discordant with germline, which a read error may explain. J is TRBJ2-1 and V is TRBV29-1, with D uncertain. CDR1 SQVTM and CDR2 ANQGSEA come from the germline V gene. The CDR3 length is 12 residues. The CDR3 is CSVEERLGEQFF. The CDR3 nucleotides are TGCAGCGTCGAAGAGAGGCTGGGTGAGCAGTTCTTC.

This clonotype was counted many times. The V call is TRBV5-1, the J call TRBJ2-7; D is perhaps TRBD1 or TRBD2 (5 bases each). Germline CDR1 SGHRS, CDR2 YFSETQ. Trimming shortened V by 5 bases and J by 3 bases, and 15 bases separated the two germline ends. The CDR3 runs to 14 residues. The CDR3 sequence is CASSWGTEVYEQYF. The CDR3, as DNA: TGCGCCAGCAGTTGGGGGACGGAGGTCTACGAGCAGTACTTC.

Many counts were recorded for this clonotype. V gene TRBV12-3 or TRBV12-4 combines with J gene TRBJ2-3; TRBD1 matches at 10 bases. CDR3 length: 16 residues. V trimming: 6 bases; J trimming: 3 bases; junction bases outside the gene matches: 9. In DNA form, the CDR3 reads TGTGCCAGCAGCCTTGAACGGGACAGGGGAACAGATACGCAGTATTTT. It specifies CASSLERDRGTDTQYF.

This clonotype was observed a handful of times. V is TRBV15 and J is TRBJ1-1; D unresolved. The CDR3 totals 15 residues. V was clipped by 0 bases and J by 1 base, with 9 bases between them. Germline V gene sequence: CDR1 LNHNV, CDR2 YYDKDF (reference sequence). CDR3 sequence: CATSRDKHGNTEAFF. DNA for the CDR3: TGTGCCACCAGCAGAGATAAGCATGGGAACACTGAAGCTTTCTTT.